These T cell receptor beta chains were read from a single sample in a study of beta chain features in type 1 diabetes. Generated by immunoSEQ multiplex PCR, the TCRdb table keeps only in-frame clones and is missing some. The sample comprises about 150,000 clones, approximately 9.9% of which are singletons, and less than 3% rests with the top ten. Sequences were obtained from central memory CD4+ T cells from blood. The receptor source for this set is a woman aged 18-30 years in good health. CDR3s include the opening cysteine and the closing phenylalanine or tryptophan. A D gene is named only where the DNA matches it firmly. Size tells how often a clone was seen (once, few, many) or the class of an expanded clone, and some rows leave it out.

v_gene	d_gene	abundance	j_gene	CDR3aa	CDR3nt
TRBV19	NA	NA	TRBJ1-1	CASTGDWTEAFF	TGTGCCAGCACAGGTGATTGGACTGAAGCTTTCTTT
TRBV7-9	TRBD1	NA	TRBJ1-5	CASSLPGQGVPQHF	TGTGCCAGCAGCTTACCGGGACAGGGGGTACCCCAGCATTTT
TRBV18	TRBD1	NA	TRBJ2-2	CASSRQGVSGELFF	TGTGCCAGCTCACGACAGGGGGTGTCCGGGGAGCTGTTTTTT
TRBV25-1	NA	NA	TRBJ2-7	CASSDPTEHYEQYF	TGTGCCAGCAGTGACCCTACAGAGCACTACGAGCAGTACTTC
TRBV11-3	NA	few	TRBJ2-3	CASSLGLQGNYF	TGTGCCAGCAGCTTAGGGTTGCAGGGAAACTATTTT
TRBV2	NA	NA	TRBJ2-3	CASSETGSQDTQYF	TGTGCCAGCAGTGAAACGGGGTCGCAAGATACGCAGTATTTT
TRBV7-3	NA	few	TRBJ1-1	CASSLTARASLNTEAFF	TGTGCCAGCAGCTTAACGGCCAGGGCCTCCCTGAACACTGAAGCTTTCTTT
TRBV11-2	NA	NA	TRBJ2-5	CASSLSRETQYF	TGTGCCAGCAGCTTAAGTAGAGAGACCCAGTACTTC
TRBV19	TRBD2	NA	TRBJ2-3	CASMSVAGGPNTDTQYF	TGTGCCAGTATGTCGGTCGCGGGGGGGCCCAACACAGATACGCAGTATTTT
TRBV5-1	TRBD2	NA	TRBJ2-3	CASSLYAGGSTDTQYF	TGCGCCAGCAGCCTATACGCGGGGGGTAGCACAGATACGCAGTATTTT
TRBV30	NA	few	TRBJ2-3	CAWNPGMSPDTQYF	TGTGCCTGGAACCCAGGCATGTCGCCCGATACGCAGTATTTT
TRBV4-1	TRBD1	NA	TRBJ2-1	CASSQGFRGPDEQFF	TGCGCCAGCAGCCAAGGTTTCAGGGGGCCCGATGAGCAGTTCTTC
TRBV7-9	TRBD1	many	TRBJ1-1	CASSLFGTGGTEAFF	TGTGCCAGCAGCTTATTCGGGACAGGGGGAACTGAAGCTTTCTTT
TRBV7-2	NA	many	TRBJ1-1	CASSLPGGYTEAFF	TGTGCCAGCAGCCTCCCGGGAGGGTACACTGAAGCTTTCTTT
TRBV5-1	TRBD2	NA	TRBJ2-1	CASRPRLAVNEQFF	TGCGCCAGCAGACCCCGACTAGCTGTCAATGAGCAGTTCTTC
TRBV5-1	NA	few	TRBJ2-3	CASKELETDTQYF	TGCGCCAGCAAAGAACTAGAGACAGATACGCAGTATTTT